The source of this T cell receptor beta chain is a study of blood T cell repertoires in COVID-19 (dated by TCRdb to the early 2020s). Turning to the overall study: Samples from collaborators originated in the United States, Italy and Spain and spanned both the acute and convalescent phases of COVID-19. The material from the prospective study consisted of cDNA or gDNA derived from T cells, B-cell-depleted T cells, or PBMCs. Subjects who had been exposed to COVID-19, were actively infected with it, or had recovered from it provided the deeply sampled blood TCRbeta repertoires that made up the dataset. A freely available public database, intended as a resource for researchers studying the immune response to SARS-CoV-2, is where the repertoires were released. The samples were drawn from the first 160 participants of the ongoing ImmuneRACE study and from 950 to 1,500 subjects provided by 6 global collaborators. The sample metadata nearly always contained a de-identified subject ID, COVID-19 status, age in years and sex. HLA class I and class II types, where available, came from metadata supplied by the sample provider rather than from assay-based typing. What the study reported, not specific to this receptor: How much clinical and demographic metadata was included differed by source and by participant, and the metadata was provided uncurated.

The immunoSEQ Assay, a bias-controlled multiplex PCR, was used to amplify TCRbeta CDR3 regions from genomic DNA. In the original analysis: The number of nucleated cells in each sample was estimated by amplification of reference gene primers within the assay. To quantify the absolute abundance of each unique TCRbeta CDR3 rearrangement, sequence reads were collapsed and filtered. For each sample, productive Simpson clonality was calculated as the square root of Simpson's diversity index over productive rearrangements. TCRdb holds this immuneACCESS table with in-frame rearrangements only. Some clones are missing; in checked studies, unresolved V genes explain under half, and the rest has no known cause. V and J calls and clone size are copied from that table; D and trimming were computed from the DNA. The sample table shows 25,000 to 35,000 clones, and around 82% are seen once. Of the sample, approximately 16% is held by the ten largest clones.

In regard to this clone: Its specific antigen is unknown. Per-base qualities were not stored, and no clone one base away is much larger.

The CDR3 sequence holds 17 residues, the cysteine and phenylalanine included. Just CDR3 DNA is preserved here, 51 bases in frame from base 1. The germline V gene (reference sequence) supplies CDR1 SEHNR and CDR2 FQNEAQ. Trimming takes 1 base from V and 2 bases from J, and the germline ends sit 15 bases apart. Whole blood was collected in K2EDTA tubes by collaborating institutions according to the institutions' own protocols. For TCRbeta analysis, collaborators shipped samples in one of three forms: frozen whole blood, isolated PBMCs, or DNA extracted from either of those sample types. This sequence originates from a man between 65 and 85 years old with active COVID-19. The chain is assembled from TRBV7-9 and TRBJ1-5; too little of a D gene remains to name it. Sequenced input: peripheral blood. The DNA sequence follows: TGTGCCAGCAGCTTAGTAGCCGGGAACGTGGGCAATCAGCCCCAGCATTTT. Its translation reads: CASSLVAGNVGNQPQHF.